What follows are 28 T cell receptor beta chains derived from one specimen sequenced in a study of technical replicates of blood from several donors. Sequencing used immunoSEQ multiplex PCR; TCRdb keeps in-frame clones, though not all of them. The sample includes about 61,000 clones, more than 95% of them seen just once. The sample was T cells isolated from PBMCs. The receptor source for this set is a human donor in good health.

This chain connects TRBV11-2 to TRBJ2-1; 10 bases fit TRBD2. V dropped 5 bases and J dropped 4; count of bases not matched to a gene: 8. The CDR3 is made up of 16 amino acids. The germline V gene has CDR1 SGHAT and CDR2 FQNNGV. As DNA, the CDR3 is TGTGCCAGCAGCCCCGATAGCGGGAGGATATACAATGAGCAGTTCTTC. This codes for CASSPDSGRIYNEQFF.

The chain couples TRBV6-6 to TRBJ1-4; no firm D call. The CDR3 extends over 13 amino acids. V lost 2 bases and J 8 bases, leaving 9 bases between the germline ends. In germline, CDR1 is MNHNY, CDR2 SVGAGI (reference sequence). CDR3 DNA: TGTGCCAGCAGTTACACGGCGGGAGAAAAACTGTTTTTT. It translates to CASSYTAGEKLFF.

J is TRBJ1-2 and V is TRBV11-3; maybe TRBD1 (6 bases). The CDR3 is 13 residues long. Germline CDR1 SGHNT, CDR2 YENEEA. Trimming cost V 3 bases and J 4 bases, with 9 bases left between them. The CDR3 here is CASSFDRFYGYTF. DNA for the CDR3: TGTGCCAGCAGCTTCGACAGGTTCTATGGCTACACCTTC.

The genes are TRBV7-7 and TRBJ2-1, with 13 bases aligning to TRBD2. Germline assignment: CDR1 SSHAT and CDR2 FNYEAQ (reference sequence). V gave up 5 bases and J gave up 5 bases; unmatched junction bases: 3. The CDR3 runs to 15 residues. CDR3 sequence reads: CASSTLAGGDNEQFF. The CDR3 DNA sequence: TGTGCCAGCAGCACACTAGCGGGAGGGGACAATGAGCAGTTCTTC.

This clone was counted once. The V call is TRBV5-1, the J call TRBJ1-2, with D unresolved. The germline V gene encodes CDR1 SGHRS and CDR2 YFSETQ. Trimming took 0 bases from V and 5 from J, leaving 17 bases between them. This CDR3 comprises 16 residues. The CDR3 nucleotides read TGCGCCAGCAGCTTGGGCACCGTACGCGGGGTTTATGGCTACACCTTC. Its translation is CASSLGTVRGVYGYTF.

The rearrangement links TRBV2 to TRBJ2-3; D is ambiguous. The germline gives CDR1 SNHLY, CDR2 FYNNEI. Trimming took off 5 bases at V and 2 bases at J, with 5 bases between the two ends. The CDR3 length is 12 residues. This CDR3 is CASSTVTDTQYF. The CDR3 region has the DNA TGTGCCAGCAGTACAGTCACAGATACGCAGTATTTT.

V gene TRBV4-2 combines with J gene TRBJ2-7; 7 positions match TRBD1. The length of the CDR3 is 13 residues. V gave up 7 bases and J gave up 4 bases; unmatched junction bases: 7. Germline V gives CDR1 LGHNA, CDR2 YNFKEQ. CDR3 residues: CASTPTTGYEQYF. The CDR3 DNA is TGTGCCAGCACCCCCACGACAGGGTACGAGCAGTACTTC.

The chain combines TRBV7-6 with TRBJ1-1; D might be TRBD1 (5 bases). The germline V gene encodes CDR1 SGHVS and CDR2 FNYEAQ. Trimming cost V 1 base and J 0 bases, with 9 bases left between them. The CDR3 runs 15 residues. The CDR3 sequence is CASSLGGHLNTEAFF. Written as DNA, the CDR3 is TGTGCCAGCAGCTTAGGTGGACACTTGAACACTGAAGCTTTCTTT.

This clone was seen a single time. The chain employs TRBV11-2 and TRBJ2-5, with 8 nucleotides matching TRBD2. Germline assignment: CDR1 SGHAT and CDR2 FQNNGV. The CDR3 is made up of 18 amino acids. V lost 1 base, J lost 2 bases, and 12 bases stayed unmatched. CDR3 loop: CASSLAGTSGSKQETQYF. Here the CDR3 DNA reads TGTGCCAGCAGCTTAGCCGGAACTAGCGGAAGTAAACAAGAGACCCAGTACTTC. Full variable domain (missing parts from reference TRBV11-2 and TRBJ2-5): EAGVAQSPRYKIIEKRQSVAFWCNPISGHATLYWYQQILGQGPKLLIQFQNNGVVDDSQLPKDRFSAERLKGVDSTLKIQPAKLEDSAVYLCASSLAGTSGSKQETQYFGPGTRLLVL.

This clone is a singleton in its sample. The chain is built from TRBV7-9 and TRBJ2-7, with a tentative D call TRBD2 (6 bases). Germline assignment: CDR1 SEHNR and CDR2 FQNEAQ (reference sequence). There are 12 residues in the CDR3. The V end lost 1 base, the J end lost 7 bases, and 8 bases lay between the germline ends. The CDR3 region is CASSLVRGEQYF. The CDR3 DNA reads TGTGCCAGCAGCTTAGTCCGGGGGGAGCAGTACTTC.

This chain links TRBV5-1 with TRBJ1-2; D is ambiguous. V lost 0 bases and J 7 bases, leaving 10 bases between the germline ends. CDR1 SGHRS and CDR2 YFSETQ come from the germline V gene. The length of the CDR3 is 13 residues. The CDR3 sequence: CASSLGGDGGYTF. CDR3 coding DNA: TGCGCCAGCAGCTTGGGCGGGGATGGTGGCTACACCTTC.

The V gene is TRBV28, the J gene TRBJ1-6; D uncertain. Germline values: CDR1 MDHEN, CDR2 SYDVKM. The V gene lost 7 bases and the J gene lost 6 bases, with 7 bases spanning the gap. This CDR3 region has 12 residues. CDR3 bases: TGTGCCAGCACGGGGTTTAATTCACCCCTCCACTTT. This translates into CASTGFNSPLHF.

This rearrangement joins TRBV29-1 to TRBJ2-4; 10 nucleotides align to TRBD1. Germline V lookup: CDR1 SQVTM, CDR2 ANQGSEA. The CDR3 extends over 15 amino acids. After removal of 5 bases from V and 2 bases from J, the junction contained 6 bases not matched to a gene. The CDR3 nucleotides read TGCAGCGTTTACGACAGGGGGCGTTCCAAAAACATTCAGTACTTC. It specifies CSVYDRGRSKNIQYF.

Here the CDR3 DNA reads TGTGCCAGCAGCCAAACGACTAACCAAGAGACCCAGTACTTC. Translated: CASSQTTNQETQYF. This rearrangement joins TRBV4-2 to TRBJ2-5; perhaps TRBD2 as D (5 bases). Trimming shortened V by 2 bases and J by 0 bases, and 7 bases separated the two germline ends. Germline V gene sequence: CDR1 LGHNA, CDR2 YNFKEQ. The CDR3 runs to 14 residues.

The gene calls are TRBV18 and TRBJ2-7; tentatively, D is TRBD1 (5 bases). Trimming shortened V by 2 bases and J by 6 bases, and 8 bases separated the two germline ends. The germline V gene encodes CDR1 KGHSH and CDR2 LQKENI. CDR3 length: 12 residues. The CDR3 spells CASSPDSSEQYF. CDR3 nucleotides: TGTGCCAGCTCACCAGACAGTTCCGAGCAGTACTTC.

This clone was detected once. The chain employs TRBV11-2 and TRBJ2-2; 8 nucleotides match TRBD2. V was clipped by 1 base and J by 10 bases; unmatched bases: 5. The CDR3 consists of 14 residues. From germline, CDR1 is SGHAT and CDR2 FQNNGV. The CDR3 DNA sequence: TGTGCCAGCAGCTTAGGGGGACTAGTGGCGGAGCTGTTTTTT. Translating gives CASSLGGLVAELFF.

This clone was seen a few times. The rearrangement joins TRBV6-6 to TRBJ1-5, with 7 bases identical to TRBD1. The CDR3 runs to 14 residues. Trimming cost V 6 bases and J 3 bases; bases outside gene matches: 5. Germline lookup yields CDR1 MNHNY and CDR2 SVGAGI (reference sequence). This chain's CDR3 is CASRSGQTNQPQHF. For the CDR3, the DNA is TGTGCCAGCAGATCGGGACAGACCAATCAGCCCCAGCATTTT.

This chain uses TRBV25-1 with TRBJ1-1; no clear D. Germline CDR1 and CDR2: MGHDK and SYGVNS. V was shortened by 5 bases and J by 0 bases, with 10 bases between the two germline ends. The CDR3 runs to 14 residues. The CDR3 coding sequence is TGTGCCAGCAGTCAATCTCTATTGAACACTGAAGCTTTCTTT. Its protein product is CASSQSLLNTEAFF.

The CDR3 coding sequence is TGTGCCAGCAGCTTAGACGATAGACACCGAAGCTCTGGGGCCAACGTCCTGACTTTC. Translating it yields CASSLDDRHRSSGANVLTF. This chain joins TRBV7-6 and TRBJ2-6; D is ambiguous. From germline, CDR1 is SGHVS and CDR2 FNYEAQ. The ends were cut back, 1 base at V and 0 bases at J, with 16 bases in the middle. The CDR3 consists of 19 residues.

This clone appeared a single time. The chain is built from TRBV7-9 and TRBJ1-1, with 7 bases aligning to TRBD1. There are 14 residues in the CDR3. With 5 bases clipped from V and 4 bases from J, the junction kept 7 bases outside the gene matches. Germline CDR1 is SEHNR and CDR2 is FQNEAQ (reference sequence). CDR3 bases: TGTGCCAGCAGCCTCTACGGGACAGCCACTGAAGCTTTCTTT. This codes for CASSLYGTATEAFF.

The chain recombines TRBV11-2 with TRBJ2-3; 10 nucleotides line up with TRBD2. Looked up from germline, CDR1 is SGHAT and CDR2 is FQNNGV. The length of the CDR3 is 15 residues. V lost 6 bases and J lost 4; bases outside the gene matches: 7. The CDR3 DNA reads TGTGCCAGCAGTGTCCTAGCGGGGGAGGCAGATACGCAGTATTTT. It yields the protein CASSVLAGEADTQYF.

The V call is TRBV27, the J call TRBJ1-3, with D tentatively TRBD1 (6 bases). There are 15 residues in the CDR3. With 6 bases removed from V and 0 bases from J, the gap between germline ends came to 12 bases. Germline V lookup: CDR1 MNHEY, CDR2 SMNVEV (reference sequence). CDR3 amino acids: CASSRGFSSGNTIYF. The CDR3 DNA reads as TGTGCCAGCAGCAGGGGCTTCTCCTCTGGAAACACCATATATTTT.

This CDR3 is CASSAFGVAGNTIYF. CDR3 nucleotide sequence: TGTGCCAGCAGTGCCTTTGGAGTTGCTGGAAACACCATATATTTT. This chain joins TRBV6-1 and TRBJ1-3, with D unresolved. The V end lost 4 bases, the J end lost 2 bases, and 12 bases lay between the germline ends. The CDR3 runs 15 residues. In germline, CDR1 is MNHNS, CDR2 SASEGT.

This clone occurred once. J is TRBJ1-1 and V is TRBV28; TRBD1 agrees at 7 bases. CDR1 is MDHEN, CDR2 SYDVKM, per germline. The CDR3 spans 14 residues. V shed 3 bases and J 6 bases; nucleotides not matched to a gene: 7. CDR3 in amino acids: CASSLRGQWAEAFF. The CDR3 nucleotides read TGTGCCAGCAGTTTGCGGGGACAGTGGGCTGAAGCTTTCTTT.

V gene TRBV7-3 combines with J gene TRBJ2-7; 12 nucleotides align to TRBD2. Germline assignment: CDR1 SGHTA and CDR2 FQGTGA. The CDR3 covers 16 residues. V trimming: 6 bases; J trimming: 0 bases; junction bases outside the gene matches: 6. Here the CDR3 reads CASSRPSGGDSYEQYF. The CDR3 DNA follows: TGTGCCAGCAGTCGCCCTAGCGGGGGGGACTCCTACGAGCAGTACTTC. The whole variable domain, remainder taken from reference TRBV7-3 and TRBJ2-7, is GAGVSQTPSNKVTEKGKYVELRCDPISGHTALYWYRQSLGQGPEFLIYFQGTGAADDSGLPNDRFFAVRPEGSVSTLKIQRTERGDSAVYLCASSRPSGGDSYEQYFGPGTRLTVT.

This sequence joins TRBV5-6 and TRBJ1-2; 9 bases are a match to TRBD1. Germline V gene data show CDR1 as SGHDT and CDR2 as YYEEEE. This CDR3 is 13 amino acids long. The ends lost 5 bases at V and 8 bases at J; junction bases unmatched: 7. As DNA, the CDR3 is TGTGCCAGCAGTACCGGGACAGGGTACGGCTACACCTTC. Its translation is CASSTGTGYGYTF. Together with reference TRBV5-6 and TRBJ1-2, the CDR3 gives the full variable domain: DAGVTQSPTHLIKTRGQQVTLRCSPKSGHDTVSWYQQALGQGPQFIFQYYEEEERQRGNFPDRFSGHQFPNYSSELNVNALLLGDSALYLCASSTGTGYGYTFGSGTRLTVV.

This clone was detected once. The chain joins TRBV6-1 to TRBJ2-1; D might be TRBD2 (8 bases). V was trimmed by 6 bases and J by 4 bases, leaving 16 bases between them. Germline V lookup: CDR1 MNHNS, CDR2 SASEGT. The CDR3 is 15 amino acids. The CDR3 DNA sequence: TGTGCCAGCAGCCGAGGGGGCGGGGGGTACAATGAGCAGTTCTTC. It specifies CASSRGGGGYNEQFF.

This chain connects TRBV27 to TRBJ2-1; 10 bases fit TRBD2. The J segment lost 4 bases and the V segment lost 1 base, leaving 10 bases of the junction unmatched. The CDR3 is 18 residues long. Germline-derived CDR1 and CDR2 are MNHEY and SMNVEV (reference sequence). CDR3 region: CASSLLGSLAGEYNEQFF. CDR3 bases: TGTGCCAGCAGTTTATTAGGCAGCCTAGCGGGGGAGTACAATGAGCAGTTCTTC.